This T cell receptor (beta chain) was identified in a study of cytomegalovirus exposure and HLA in healthy donors. Broader study findings: Earlier results showed most TCR beta V segments being productive about 87% or about 30% of the time. Among the CMV-associated chains, three were confirmed in vitro as specific for CMV antigens.

Germline assignment: CDR1 MDHEN and CDR2 SYDVKM. The V end lost 1 base, the J end lost 6 bases, and 4 bases lay between the germline ends. The CDR3 is made up of 11 amino acids. PCR was performed using 60 Vbeta and 13 Jbeta primers. TCRdb's copy holds only in-frame clones and misses some; the assay was immunoSEQ multiplex PCR. Among some 87,000 clones listed, 60% to 85% were seen once. Details on this clone: Its cognate antigen is unknown.

V is TRBV28 and J is TRBJ2-7; no firm D call. This TCR was recovered from a middle-aged woman in good health and CMV-seropositive. The sequencing sample was made of PBMCs. CDR3 DNA: TGTGCCAGCAGTTTATCAGTCGAGCAGTACTTC. Its protein is CASSLSVEQYF. Drawing the rest from reference TRBV28 and TRBJ2-7, the complete variable domain is DVKVTQSSRYLVKRTGEKVFLECVQDMDHENMFWYRQDPGLGLRLIYFSYDVKMKEKGDIPEGYSVSREKKERFSLILESASTNQTSMYLCASSLSVEQYFGPGTRLTVT.